This T cell receptor (beta chain) was captured by sequencing in a study of T-cell reconstitution after alpha-beta-depleted transplantation in children. Study-wide findings and caveats: There were reportedly several hundred expanded graft clones from which alpha-beta T cells came about two months after transplant.

The TCRbeta library incorporated unique molecular identifiers. Using its own MiXCR run on the PCR reads, TCRdb lists one record per CDR3 protein. Of about 4,500 distinct CDR3 sequences listed, roughly 25% are singletons. On this clonotype: As yet, its antigen is unknown.

Germline V gene sequence: CDR1 SGHKS, CDR2 YYEKEE (reference sequence). The CDR3 covers 16 residues. V gave up 7 bases and J gave up 0 bases, with 17 bases separating them. The source of this sequence is a boy younger than two who had a stem cell transplant for SCID, so the T cells may come from the graft donor. The rearrangement links TRBV5-5 to TRBJ1-3, with a tentative D call TRBD1 (5 bases). Source: PBMCs, mostly from graft donor cells, taken 60 days after TCRalphabeta/CD19-depleted stem cell transplant. The CDR3 DNA follows: TGTGCCAGCGGCCCGGGACGCCCGGTCTCTGGAAACACCATATATTTT. This codes for CASGPGRPVSGNTIYF.